This entry lists 4 T cell receptor beta chains sequenced from one sample in a study of cytomegalovirus exposure and HLA in healthy donors. The PCR had 60 Vbeta and 13 Jbeta primers. Assay used: immunoSEQ multiplex PCR; TCRdb lists only in-frame clones, some missing. The repertoire includes under 80,000 clones, about 79% of them detected once, and more than 7% sits in the top ten. Sequenced input: PBMCs. All receptors derive from a woman between 35 and 50 years old in good health and CMV-seronegative.

The table lists this clone with a few counts. The CDR3 DNA reads TGCGCCAGCAGCCCGATCGGGACTAGCGGGAGGTACGGCGAGCAGTACTTC. Translation: CASSPIGTSGRYGEQYF. V gene TRBV5-1 combines with J gene TRBJ2-7; 15 nucleotides agree with TRBD2. The germline CDR1 and CDR2 sequences are SGHRS and YFSETQ. With V trimmed by 4 bases and J by 6 bases, 11 bases remained unmatched. The CDR3 has 17 residues.

The V gene is TRBV19, the J gene TRBJ1-2; tentative D call: TRBD1 (6 bases). CDR3 size: 13 residues. Germline V gene lookup returns CDR1 LNHDA and CDR2 SQIVND (reference sequence). V gave up 8 bases and J gave up 3 bases, with 13 bases separating them. In DNA, the CDR3 is TGTGCCAGTGGTCAGGGGCTGGACTATGGCTACACCTTC. Its protein product is CASGQGLDYGYTF.

The chain uses TRBV7-9 and TRBJ2-2, with D perhaps matching TRBD1 (5 bases). Between the trimmed V and J ends, which lost 2 bases and 6 bases, there was a span of 13 bases. Germline CDR1 and CDR2: SEHNR and FQNEAQ (reference sequence). The CDR3 runs to 15 residues. CDR3 sequence reads: CASSLFQGYAGELFF. The DNA for the CDR3 is TGTGCCAGCAGCTTATTCCAGGGATATGCCGGGGAGCTGTTTTTT.

By frequency in the sample, this clone is large. J is TRBJ2-1 and V is TRBV6-1, with 11 nucleotides matching TRBD2. Germline CDR1 reads MNHNS; CDR2 reads SASEGT. After removal of 1 base from V and 6 bases from J, the junction contained 5 bases not matched to a gene. The CDR3 has 16 residues. The CDR3: CASSEEVAGGSNEQFF. The CDR3, as DNA: TGTGCCAGCAGTGAAGAGGTAGCGGGGGGGTCCAATGAGCAGTTCTTC.